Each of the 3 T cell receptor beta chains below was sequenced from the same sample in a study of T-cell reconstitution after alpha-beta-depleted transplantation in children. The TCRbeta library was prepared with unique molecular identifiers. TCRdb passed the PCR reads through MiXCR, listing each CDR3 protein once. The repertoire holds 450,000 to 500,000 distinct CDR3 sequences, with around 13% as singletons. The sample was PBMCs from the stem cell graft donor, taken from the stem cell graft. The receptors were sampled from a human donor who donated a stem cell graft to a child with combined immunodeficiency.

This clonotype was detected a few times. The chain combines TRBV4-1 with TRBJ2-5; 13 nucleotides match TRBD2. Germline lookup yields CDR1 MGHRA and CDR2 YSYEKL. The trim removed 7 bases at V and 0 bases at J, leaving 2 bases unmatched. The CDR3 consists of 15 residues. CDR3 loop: CASKTSGGYQETQYF. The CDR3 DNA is TGCGCCAGCAAGACTAGCGGGGGGTACCAAGAGACCCAGTACTTC.

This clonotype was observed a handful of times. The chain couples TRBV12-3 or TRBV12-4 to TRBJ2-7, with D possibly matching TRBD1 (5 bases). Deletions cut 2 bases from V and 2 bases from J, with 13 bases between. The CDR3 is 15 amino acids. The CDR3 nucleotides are TGTGCCAGCAGTTTAATAGGGGTGGCCACCTACGAGCAGTACTTC. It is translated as CASSLIGVATYEQYF.

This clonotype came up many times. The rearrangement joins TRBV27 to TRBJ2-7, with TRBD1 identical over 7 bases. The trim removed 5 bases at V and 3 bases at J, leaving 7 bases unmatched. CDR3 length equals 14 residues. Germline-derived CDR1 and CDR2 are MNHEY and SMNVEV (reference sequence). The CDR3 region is CASSTLTGIYEQYF. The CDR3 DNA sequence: TGTGCCAGCAGTACTTTGACAGGGATCTACGAGCAGTACTTC.